This is a list of T cell receptor beta chains from one sample in a study of blood T cells in healthy people across ages. A single record per CDR3 protein comes from TCRdb applying MiXCR to the 5' RACE reads. The table shows approximately 1,000,000 distinct CDR3 sequences, with under 40% occurring only once. Sequencing was carried out using blood. Receptor source: a man aged 18 to 29 in good health. CDR3s include the opening cysteine and the closing phenylalanine or tryptophan. The D gene is left open where the match is weak.

D: -
J: TRBJ2-3
V: TRBV9
CDR3: CASSVFTGARDTQYF

D: -
J: TRBJ2-1
V: TRBV11-2
CDR3: CASSLLAGDRYNEQFF

D: TRBD2
J: TRBJ2-1
V: TRBV28
CDR3: CASSHRGGLAYNEQFF

D: -
J: TRBJ2-3
V: TRBV29-1
CDR3: CSVGPPNRAASDTQYF

D: -
J: TRBJ1-1
V: TRBV7-9
CDR3: CASSLLPGHRNTEAFF

D: TRBD1
J: TRBJ1-2
V: TRBV29-1
CDR3: CSDLVNRGSHYGYTF

D: -
J: TRBJ1-2
V: TRBV7-9
CDR3: CASSLSQGIHGHTF

D: TRBD2
J: TRBJ2-1
V: TRBV27
CDR3: CASSFGGSGANEQFF

D: -
J: TRBJ1-2
V: TRBV29-1
CDR3: CSVGEGPPRGYTF

D: -
J: TRBJ2-3
V: TRBV27
CDR3: CASGTPGRPDTQYF

D: -
J: TRBJ1-1
V: TRBV15
CDR3: CATSREGVRGGTEAFF

D: -
J: TRBJ1-1
V: TRBV5-1
CDR3: CASSLSVSNTEAFF

D: -
J: TRBJ1-1
V: TRBV11-2
CDR3: CASSLEGHTEAFF

D: TRBD1
J: TRBJ1-1
V: TRBV5-1
CDR3: CASSLDRGRETEAFF

D: -
J: TRBJ1-5
V: TRBV20-1
CDR3: CSAREEGGSNQPQHF

D: TRBD1
J: TRBJ1-2
V: TRBV27
CDR3: CASSLDREEDGYTF

D: -
J: TRBJ2-7
V: TRBV5-1
CDR3: CASSFRPNSYEQYF

D: -
J: TRBJ2-5
V: TRBV20-1
CDR3: CSARDRARGEETQYF

D: -
J: TRBJ2-3
V: TRBV4-3
CDR3: CASSQGPLRTDTQYF

D: -
J: TRBJ1-1
V: TRBV5-5
CDR3: CASSLWGGEAFF

D: TRBD1
J: TRBJ2-3
V: TRBV20-1
CDR3: CSARDSTGGGTDTQYF

D: -
J: TRBJ1-5
V: TRBV2
CDR3: CASSEAVRLGNQPQHF

D: -
J: TRBJ2-3
V: TRBV7-2
CDR3: CASRASTDTQYF

D: -
J: TRBJ2-7
V: TRBV6-2/TRBV6-3
CDR3: CASGISLETSDEQYF

D: -
J: TRBJ1-2
V: TRBV20-1
CDR3: CSAPQEPVGYGYTF